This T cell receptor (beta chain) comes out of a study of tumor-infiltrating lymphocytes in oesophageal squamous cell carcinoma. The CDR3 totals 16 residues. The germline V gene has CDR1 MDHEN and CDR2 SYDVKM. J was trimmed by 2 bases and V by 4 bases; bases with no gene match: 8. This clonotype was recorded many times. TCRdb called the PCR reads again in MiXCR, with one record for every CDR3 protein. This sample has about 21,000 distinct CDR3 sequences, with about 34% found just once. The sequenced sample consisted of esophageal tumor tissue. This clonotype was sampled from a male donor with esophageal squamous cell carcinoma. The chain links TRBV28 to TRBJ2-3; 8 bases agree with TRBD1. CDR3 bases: TGTGCCAGCAGTTGGGGTAGGCAGGGGGCCACAGATACGCAGTATTTT. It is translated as CASSWGRQGATDTQYF.